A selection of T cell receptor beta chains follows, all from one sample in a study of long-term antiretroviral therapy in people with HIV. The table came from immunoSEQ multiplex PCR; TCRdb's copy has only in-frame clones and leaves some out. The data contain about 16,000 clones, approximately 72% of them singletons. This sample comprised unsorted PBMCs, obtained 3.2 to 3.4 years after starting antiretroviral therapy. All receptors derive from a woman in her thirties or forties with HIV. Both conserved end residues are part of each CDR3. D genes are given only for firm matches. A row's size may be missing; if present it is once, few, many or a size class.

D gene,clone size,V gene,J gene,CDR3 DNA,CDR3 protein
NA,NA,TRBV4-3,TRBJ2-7,TGCGCCAGCAGCCACTTAGGGGGGTACGAGCAGTACTTC,CASSHLGGYEQYF
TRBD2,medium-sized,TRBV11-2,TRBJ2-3,TGTGCCAGCAGTTCCCCGACTAGCGGCACAGATACGCAGTATTTT,CASSSPTSGTDTQYF
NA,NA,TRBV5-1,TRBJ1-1,TGCGCCAGCAGCTTGGGGGGATCTACTCAGGGGGAAGCTTTCTTT,CASSLGGSTQGEAFF
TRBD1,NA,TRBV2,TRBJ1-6,TGTGCCAGCAGTCCCGGGGGGGACAGGGTTAATTCACCCCTCCACTTT,CASSPGGDRVNSPLHF
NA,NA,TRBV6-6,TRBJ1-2,TGTGCCAGCATTACGAGTGAAGTGGCAGCCAGGGGCGGCTACACCTTC,CASITSEVAARGGYTF
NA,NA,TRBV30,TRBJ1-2,TGTGCCTGGAGTTCAAGTAACCCGCACACCTTC,CAWSSSNPHTF
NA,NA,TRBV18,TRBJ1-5,TGTGCCAGCTCACCAGGGTTTGATAACAATCAGCCCCAGCATTTT,CASSPGFDNNQPQHF
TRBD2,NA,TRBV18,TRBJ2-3,TGTGCCAGCTCACCCGCCGGGACTAGCGGCCCAGATACGCAGTATTTT,CASSPAGTSGPDTQYF
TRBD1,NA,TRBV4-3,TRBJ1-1,TGCGCCAGCAGCCAAGGTATAGGGACAGCTGCTTTCTTT,CASSQGIGTAAFF
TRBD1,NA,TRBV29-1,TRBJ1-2,TGCAGCGTGAGGCCGACAGGGGGCGGTTACCGCAACTATGGCTACACCTTC,CSVRPTGGGYRNYGYTF
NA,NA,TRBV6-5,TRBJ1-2,TGTGCCAGTTCCGAGTTCCGTGGGCAGCACTATGGCTACACCTTC,CASSEFRGQHYGYTF
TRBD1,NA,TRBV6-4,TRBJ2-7,TGTGCCAGCAGTGAGGCTGCAGGGGGACAGCAGTACTTC,CASSEAAGGQQYF
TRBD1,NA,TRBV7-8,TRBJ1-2,TGTGCCAGCAGCTTAGTTGGGACAGGGGTATCTGGCTACACCTTC,CASSLVGTGVSGYTF
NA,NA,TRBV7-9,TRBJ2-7,TGTGCCAGCAGCTTATGGGACCCTTCCCACGAGCAGTACTTC,CASSLWDPSHEQYF
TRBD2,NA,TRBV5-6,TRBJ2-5,TGTGCCAGCAGGCGACTAGCGGGGGGGCGAGAGACCCAGTACTTC,CASRRLAGGRETQYF